This T cell receptor beta chain was recovered during a study of neurological immune-mediated disorders. The table lists this clonotype with many counts. The unsorted libraries were made from 2 million PBMCs kept at -80 C. Using its own MiXCR run on the 5' RACE reads, TCRdb lists one record per CDR3 protein. The table lists some 30,000 distinct CDR3 sequences, 4.6% of them singletons, with more than 20% in the top ten. Sequenced material: PBMCs. The clonotype originates from a man younger than 30 in good health.

The CDR3 DNA is TGTGCCATCAGTGAGTTCAGGGATATCTCTGGAAACACCATATATTTT. Its protein product is CAISEFRDISGNTIYF. The chain links TRBV10-3 to TRBJ1-3; TRBD1 might be the D (5 bases). In germline, CDR1 is ENHRY, CDR2 SYGVKD. V was cut by 1 base and J by 0 bases, with 10 bases left in between. The CDR3 contains 16 residues.